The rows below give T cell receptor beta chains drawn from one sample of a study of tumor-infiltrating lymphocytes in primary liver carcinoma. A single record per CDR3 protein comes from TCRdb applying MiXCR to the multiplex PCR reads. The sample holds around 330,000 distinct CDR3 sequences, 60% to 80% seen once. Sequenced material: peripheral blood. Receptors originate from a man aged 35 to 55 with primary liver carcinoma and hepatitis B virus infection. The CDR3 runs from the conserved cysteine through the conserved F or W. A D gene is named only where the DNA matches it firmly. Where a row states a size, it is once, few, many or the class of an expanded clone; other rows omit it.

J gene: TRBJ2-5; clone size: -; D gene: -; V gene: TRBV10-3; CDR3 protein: CAISRGREPIETQYF; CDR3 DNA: TGTGCCATCAGCCGAGGACGGGAGCCCATCGAGACCCAGTACTTC
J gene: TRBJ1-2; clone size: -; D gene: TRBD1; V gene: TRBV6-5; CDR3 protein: CADRTGINYGYTF; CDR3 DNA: TGTGCCGACAGGACAGGGATTAACTATGGCTACACCTTC
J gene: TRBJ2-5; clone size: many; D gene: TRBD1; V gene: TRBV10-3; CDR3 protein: CAVHRGLGETQYF; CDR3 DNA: TGTGCCGTCCACAGGGGGCTCGGGGAGACCCAGTACTTC
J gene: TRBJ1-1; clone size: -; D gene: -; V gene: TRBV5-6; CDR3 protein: CASSLVARNTEAFF; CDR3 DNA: TGTGCCAGCAGCTTGGTTGCCAGGAACACTGAAGCTTTCTTT
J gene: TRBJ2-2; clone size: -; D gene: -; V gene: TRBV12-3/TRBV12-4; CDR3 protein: CVSRLNTEELFF; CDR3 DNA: TGTGTCAGCAGGCTTAACACCGAGGAGCTGTTTTTT
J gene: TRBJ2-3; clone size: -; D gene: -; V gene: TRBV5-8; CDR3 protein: CVSSLQIMSTDTQYF; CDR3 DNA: TGTGTCAGCAGCTTACAGATAATGAGCACAGATACGCAGTATTTT
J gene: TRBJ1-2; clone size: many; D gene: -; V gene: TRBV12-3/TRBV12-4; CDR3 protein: CASSLRGGVGYTF; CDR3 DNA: TGTGCCAGCAGTTTGCGGGGGGGCGTTGGCTACACCTTC
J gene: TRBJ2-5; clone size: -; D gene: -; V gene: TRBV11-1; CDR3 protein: CASSPDRSFGETQYF; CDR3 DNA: TGTGCCAGCAGCCCAGACAGATCCTTCGGAGAGACCCAGTACTTC
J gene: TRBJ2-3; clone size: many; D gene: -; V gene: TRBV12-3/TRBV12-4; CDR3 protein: CASSLIGPDTQYF; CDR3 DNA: TGTGCCAGCAGTTTAATAGGGCCAGATACGCAGTATTTT
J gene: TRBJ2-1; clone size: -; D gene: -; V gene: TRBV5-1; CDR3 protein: CASSFWVWNEQFF; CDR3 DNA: TGCGCCAGCAGCTTTTGGGTCTGGAATGAGCAGTTCTTC
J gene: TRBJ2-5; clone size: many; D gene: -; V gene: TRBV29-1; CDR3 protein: CSGEQHQETQYF; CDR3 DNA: TGCAGCGGGGAGCAACACCAAGAGACCCAGTACTTC
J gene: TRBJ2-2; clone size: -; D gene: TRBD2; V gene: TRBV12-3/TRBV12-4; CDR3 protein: CASTLSGDTGELFF; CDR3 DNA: TGTGCCAGCACCCTGAGCGGGGACACCGGGGAGCTGTTTTTT
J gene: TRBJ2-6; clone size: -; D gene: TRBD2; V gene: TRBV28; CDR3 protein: CASNPLRTSRHSGANVLTF; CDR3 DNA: TGTGCCAGCAACCCGCTAAGGACTAGCAGACACTCTGGGGCCAACGTCCTGACTTTC
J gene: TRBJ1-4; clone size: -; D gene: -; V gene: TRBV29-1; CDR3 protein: CSVRHHEKLFF; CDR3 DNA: TGCAGCGTCCGACATCATGAAAAACTGTTTTTT
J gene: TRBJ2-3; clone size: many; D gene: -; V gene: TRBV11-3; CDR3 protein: CASSWRGGRTDTQYF; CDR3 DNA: TGTGCCAGCAGCTGGCGTGGCGGGCGCACAGATACGCAGTATTTT
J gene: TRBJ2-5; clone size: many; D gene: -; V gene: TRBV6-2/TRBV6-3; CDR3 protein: CASSYSTGGTETQYF; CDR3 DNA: TGTGCCAGCAGTTACTCGACTGGGGGGACGGAGACCCAGTACTTC
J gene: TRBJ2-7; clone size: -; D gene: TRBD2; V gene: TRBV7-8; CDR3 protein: CASSFLAGTAHAQYF; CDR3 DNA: TGTGCCAGCAGCTTTCTAGCGGGAACAGCACACGCGCAGTACTTC
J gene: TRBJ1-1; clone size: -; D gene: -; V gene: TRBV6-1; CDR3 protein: CANSEAVRGAVYTEAFF; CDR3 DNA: TGTGCCAACAGTGAAGCGGTGAGGGGCGCGGTTTACACTGAAGCTTTCTTT